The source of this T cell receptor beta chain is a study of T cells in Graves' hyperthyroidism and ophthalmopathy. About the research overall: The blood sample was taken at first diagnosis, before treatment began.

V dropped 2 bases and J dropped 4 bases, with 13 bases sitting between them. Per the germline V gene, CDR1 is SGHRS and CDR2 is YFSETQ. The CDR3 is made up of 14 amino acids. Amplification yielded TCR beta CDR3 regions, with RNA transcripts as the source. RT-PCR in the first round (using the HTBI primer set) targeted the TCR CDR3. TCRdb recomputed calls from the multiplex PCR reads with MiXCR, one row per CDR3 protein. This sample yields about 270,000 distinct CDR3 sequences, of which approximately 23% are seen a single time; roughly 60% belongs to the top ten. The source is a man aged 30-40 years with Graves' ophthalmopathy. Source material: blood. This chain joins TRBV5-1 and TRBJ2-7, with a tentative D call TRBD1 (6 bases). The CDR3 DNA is TGCGCCAGCAGCTTATCGACAGGCACGTACGAGCAGTACTTC. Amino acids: CASSLSTGTYEQYF.